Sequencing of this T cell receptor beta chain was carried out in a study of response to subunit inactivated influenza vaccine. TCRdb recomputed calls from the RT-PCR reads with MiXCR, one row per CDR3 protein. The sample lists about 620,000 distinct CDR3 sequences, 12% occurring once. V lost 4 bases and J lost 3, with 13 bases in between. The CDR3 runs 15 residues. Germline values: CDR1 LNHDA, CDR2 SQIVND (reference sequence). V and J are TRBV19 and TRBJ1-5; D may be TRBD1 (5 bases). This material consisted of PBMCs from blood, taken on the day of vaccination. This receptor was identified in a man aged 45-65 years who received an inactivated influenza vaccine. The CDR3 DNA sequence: TGTGCCAGTAGTAGAGAGACAGCAGTCAATCAGCCCCAGCATTTT. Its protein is CASSRETAVNQPQHF.